This T cell receptor (beta chain) was observed in a study of T-cell reconstitution after alpha-beta-depleted transplantation in children. This clonotype was recorded at least ten times. Preparing the TCRbeta library involved the use of unique molecular identifiers. In TCRdb, the PCR reads were re-called with MiXCR into one record per CDR3 protein. The sample has 420,000 or so distinct CDR3 sequences, about a tenth seen once. The CDR3 contains 12 residues. After removal of 8 bases from V and 6 bases from J, the junction contained 0 bases not matched to a gene. The receptor was isolated from a human donor who donated a stem cell graft to a child with acute myeloid leukemia. The sample here was PBMCs from the stem cell graft donor, taken from the stem cell graft. The chain couples TRBV12-3 or TRBV12-4 to TRBJ2-1; TRBD1 agrees at 11 bases. The DNA for the CDR3 is TGTGCCAGCGGGACAGGGGGCAATGAGCAGTTCTTC. This gives the protein CASGTGGNEQFF.